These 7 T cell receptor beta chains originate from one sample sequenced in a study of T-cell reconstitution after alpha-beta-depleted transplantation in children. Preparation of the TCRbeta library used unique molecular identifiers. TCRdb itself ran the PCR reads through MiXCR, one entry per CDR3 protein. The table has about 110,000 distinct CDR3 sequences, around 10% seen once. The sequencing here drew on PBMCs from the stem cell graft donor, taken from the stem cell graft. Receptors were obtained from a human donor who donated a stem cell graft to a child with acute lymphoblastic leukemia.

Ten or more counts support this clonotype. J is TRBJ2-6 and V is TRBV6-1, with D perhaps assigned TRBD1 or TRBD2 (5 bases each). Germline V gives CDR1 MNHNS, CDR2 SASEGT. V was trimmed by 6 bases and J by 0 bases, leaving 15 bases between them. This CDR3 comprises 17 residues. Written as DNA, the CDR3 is TGTGCCAGCAGAGATCTGGGACGGAGCTCTGGGGCCAACGTCCTGACTTTC. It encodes CASRDLGRSSGANVLTF.

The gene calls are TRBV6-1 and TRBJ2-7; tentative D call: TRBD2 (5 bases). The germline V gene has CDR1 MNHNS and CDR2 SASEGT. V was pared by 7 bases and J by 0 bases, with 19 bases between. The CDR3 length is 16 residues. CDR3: CASTKRSGKSSYEQYF. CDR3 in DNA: TGTGCCAGCACCAAGAGGTCGGGAAAGAGCTCCTACGAGCAGTACTTC.

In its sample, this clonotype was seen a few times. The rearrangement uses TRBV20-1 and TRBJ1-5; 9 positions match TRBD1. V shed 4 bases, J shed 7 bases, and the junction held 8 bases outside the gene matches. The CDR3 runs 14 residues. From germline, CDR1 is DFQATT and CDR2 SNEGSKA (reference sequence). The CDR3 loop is CSAMAGTGNQPQHF. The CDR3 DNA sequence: TGCAGTGCTATGGCGGGGACAGGGAACCAGCCCCAGCATTTT.

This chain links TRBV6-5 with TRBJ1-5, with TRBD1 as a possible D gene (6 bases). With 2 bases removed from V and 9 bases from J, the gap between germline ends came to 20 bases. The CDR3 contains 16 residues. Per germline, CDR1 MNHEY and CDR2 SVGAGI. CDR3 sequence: CASSYRQTGGGSPQHF. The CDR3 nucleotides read TGTGCCAGCAGTTACCGACAGACAGGTGGCGGATCGCCCCAGCATTTT.

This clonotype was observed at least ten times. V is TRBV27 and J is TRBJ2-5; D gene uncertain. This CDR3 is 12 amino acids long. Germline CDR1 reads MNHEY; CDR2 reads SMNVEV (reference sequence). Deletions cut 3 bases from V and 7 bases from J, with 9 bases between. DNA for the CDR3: TGTGCCAGCAGTTTTTCCGAGGCGACCCAGTACTTC. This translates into CASSFSEATQYF.

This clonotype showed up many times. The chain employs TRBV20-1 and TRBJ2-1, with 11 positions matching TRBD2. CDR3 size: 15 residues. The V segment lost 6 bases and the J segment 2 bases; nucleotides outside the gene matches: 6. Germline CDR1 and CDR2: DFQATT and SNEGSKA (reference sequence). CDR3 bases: TGCAGTGCGCCTAGCGGGGGGCCCCCCTACAATGAGCAGTTCTTC. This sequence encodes CSAPSGGPPYNEQFF.

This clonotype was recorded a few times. CDR3 protein: CASSQVERADSWEKLFF. As DNA, the CDR3 is TGTGCCAGCAGCCAAGTGGAAAGGGCAGATTCGTGGGAAAAACTGTTTTTT. V usage is TRBV3-1 and J usage is TRBJ1-4; no firm D call. Trimming took off 1 base at V and 8 bases at J, with 20 bases between the two ends. Germline CDR1 and CDR2: LGHDT and YNNKEL (reference sequence). The CDR3 runs 17 residues.